Sequencing of this T cell receptor beta chain was carried out in a study of blood T cell repertoires in COVID-19. Study context: T cells, B-cell-depleted T cells, or PBMCs provided the cDNA or gDNA that served as material.

With respect to this clone: It is unclear where the CDR3 begins or ends on the DNA, so no DNA is shown, and the CDR3 is as TCRdb lists it.

Those enrolled in Seattle joined during active infection and were followed longitudinally afterward. Authors' methods: Scientists estimated how many nucleated cells there were by amplifying reference gene primers. Clones were sequenced by immunoSEQ multiplex PCR, and TCRdb holds only the in-frame ones, with some missing. The D gene and trimming were derived from the DNA, and the V and J assignments and clone size from that table. Altogether some 64,000 clones are present, 80% to 85% being singletons, with the ten largest covering 16%. The receptor was isolated from a man in his sixties with COVID-19, enrolled during active disease. The sample comprised peripheral blood.

The CDR3 loop reads CASSTSPGQRNTEAFF. The chain carries TRBV28 and TRBJ1-1; the D segment call TRBD1 is taken from the table without a DNA check. The V gene's germline CDR1 is MDHEN and CDR2 SYDVKM. The CDR3 has 16 residues if both end residues are counted.